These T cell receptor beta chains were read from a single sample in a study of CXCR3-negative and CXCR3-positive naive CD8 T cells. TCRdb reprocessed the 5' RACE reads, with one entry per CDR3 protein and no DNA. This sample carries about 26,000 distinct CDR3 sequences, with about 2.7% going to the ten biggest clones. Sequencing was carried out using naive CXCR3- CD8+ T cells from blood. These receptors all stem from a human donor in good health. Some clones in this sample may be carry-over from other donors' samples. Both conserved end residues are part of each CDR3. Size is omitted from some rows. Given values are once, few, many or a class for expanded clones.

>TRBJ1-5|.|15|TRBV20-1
CSAREEGRSNQPQHF
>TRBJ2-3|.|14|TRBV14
CASSQDWLGITQYF
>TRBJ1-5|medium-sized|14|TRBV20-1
CSALAGAGNQPQHF
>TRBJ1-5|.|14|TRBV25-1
CASSSGGSNQPQHF
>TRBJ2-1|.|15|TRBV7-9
CASTLLGQGYVEQFF
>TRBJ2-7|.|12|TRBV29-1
CSVEEGNYEQYF
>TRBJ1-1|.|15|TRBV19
CASSASPGLNTEAFF
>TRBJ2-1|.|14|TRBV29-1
CSVEGTDSYNEQFF
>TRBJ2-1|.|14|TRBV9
CASSGLAGAHEQYF
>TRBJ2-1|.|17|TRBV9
CASSARRQREGNNEQFF
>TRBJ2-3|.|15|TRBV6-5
CASSYGGVGTDTQYF
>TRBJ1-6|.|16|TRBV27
CASSLWPEPYNSPLHF
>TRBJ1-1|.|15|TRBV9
CASSVGIGSNTEAFF
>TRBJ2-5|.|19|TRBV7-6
CASSLGWSDYWRFQETQYF
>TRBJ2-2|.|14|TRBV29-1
CSPPGCTKTGELFF
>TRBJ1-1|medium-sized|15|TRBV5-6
CASSLTGGSRTEAFF
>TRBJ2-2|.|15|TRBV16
CASSQRSSGAGELFF
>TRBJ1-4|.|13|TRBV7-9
CASSLVGNEKLFF
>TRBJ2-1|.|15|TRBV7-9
CASSLLTIGRDEQFF
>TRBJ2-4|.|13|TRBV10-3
CAPPILAKNIQYF
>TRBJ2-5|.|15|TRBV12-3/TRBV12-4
CASSFARDAQETQYF
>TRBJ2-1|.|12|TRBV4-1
CASSQARNEQFF
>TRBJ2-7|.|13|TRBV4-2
CASSQGTFYEQYF
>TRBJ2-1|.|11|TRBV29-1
CSVPPADEQFF
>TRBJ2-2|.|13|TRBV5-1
CASSLKNTGELFF